The rows below give T cell receptor beta chains drawn from one sample of a study of cytomegalovirus exposure and HLA in healthy donors. The repertoire was sequenced with immunoSEQ multiplex PCR; TCRdb's copy has only in-frame clones and lacks some. This sample has some 160,000 clones, with roughly 82% found just once. The specimen sequenced was PBMCs. The source of these receptors is a male donor in good health and CMV-seronegative. The CDR3 runs from the conserved cysteine through the conserved F or W. Each record gives: CDR3 protein, CDR3 DNA, V gene, J gene, D gene, clone size. D genes are given only for firm matches. Part of the rows lack a size; the others show once, few, many or a class for expanded clones.

CSVSDTFFEQFF,TGCAGCGTATCGGACACTTTCTTTGAGCAGTTCTTC,TRBV29-1,TRBJ2-1,-,few
CASSAWGQASYGYTF,TGTGCCAGCTCAGCCTGGGGGCAAGCGAGCTATGGCTACACCTTC,TRBV6-5,TRBJ1-2,-,-
CASSLVGGSNSPLHF,TGTGCCAGCAGCTTAGTAGGGGGTAGCAATTCACCCCTCCACTTT,TRBV13,TRBJ1-6,-,-
CASSRDRGFGKLFF,TGTGCCAGCAGCCGGGACAGGGGTTTCGGAAAACTGTTTTTT,TRBV14,TRBJ1-4,TRBD1,-
CASSWGTGTNYGYTF,TGCGCCAGCAGCTGGGGGACAGGAACTAACTATGGCTACACCTTC,TRBV5-1,TRBJ1-2,TRBD1,-
CASSDGDRVPTEAFF,TGTGCCAGCAGTGATGGGGACAGGGTACCCACTGAAGCTTTCTTT,TRBV25-1,TRBJ1-1,TRBD1,once
CASSPYSTQNTGELFF,TGCGCCAGCAGCCCTTACAGTACACAGAACACCGGGGAGCTGTTTTTT,TRBV4-1,TRBJ2-2,-,-
CAWSPGDRAIPEQYF,TGTGCCTGGAGTCCCGGCGACAGGGCAATCCCCGAGCAGTACTTC,TRBV30,TRBJ2-7,TRBD1,-
CASSGEALTNTGELFF,TGTGCCAGCAGTGGTGAGGCCCTCACGAACACCGGGGAGCTGTTTTTT,TRBV2,TRBJ2-2,-,once
CASRETGWTGELFF,TGTGCCAGCAGAGAGACAGGGTGGACCGGGGAGCTGTTTTTT,TRBV6-1,TRBJ2-2,TRBD1,-
CASSLVTSGGGGTDTQYF,TGTGCCAGCAGCTTAGTCACTAGCGGGGGAGGTGGCACAGATACGCAGTATTTT,TRBV7-2,TRBJ2-3,TRBD2,-
CASSFGGTGGELYGYTF,TGTGCCAGCAGTTTCGGTGGGACAGGGGGCGAGCTCTATGGCTACACCTTC,TRBV28,TRBJ1-2,TRBD1,-
CASSPRSGQGLFPYGYTF,TGTGCCAGCAGCCCTCGATCGGGACAGGGGCTGTTCCCTTATGGCTACACCTTC,TRBV13,TRBJ1-2,TRBD1,-
CASSLGGTGSLYYGYTF,TGTGCCAGCAGCTTAGGGGGGACAGGGAGTTTATACTATGGCTACACCTTC,TRBV7-8,TRBJ1-2,TRBD1,-
CASSTQDRVGYTF,TGTGCCAGCAGCACCCAGGACAGGGTTGGCTACACCTTC,TRBV5-6,TRBJ1-2,TRBD1,-